A single TCR beta chain is shown here with its context. This clone was seen a single time. It lacks a known antigen. No qualities accompany the bases; no much larger clone lies one base away. Counted from cysteine to phenylalanine, this CDR3 has 15 amino acids. Solely the CDR3 DNA is kept, with 45 bases framed from the first base. At the junction V is shortened by 1 base and J by 5 bases, with 12 bases in between. Via the germline V gene (reference sequence), CDR1 is LNHNV and CDR2 YYDKDF. CD4+ T cells from unexposed donors were collected before the COVID-19 pandemic (2011-2018). After around 11 days of culture, CD4+ T cells were isolated with the EasySep CD4+ T cell isolation kit. As far as cell numbers permitted, CD4+ T cells from unexposed donors were tested for reactivity against SARS-CoV-2 S and N as well as four spike pools from common cold coronaviruses. PBMCs were cultured at around 2 million per well in IMDM supplemented with around 5% human AB serum and 8 to 10 IU/ml IL-2. Half of the culture medium was replaced with fresh IL-2-containing medium on days 3 and 7. In general, triplicate replicate wells were used for every peptide culture condition. The leukapheresis product used for the unexposed donors was purchased from a commercial source. Ficoll-Paque PLUS gradient centrifugation was used to isolate PBMCs from leukapheresis product or whole blood. PBMCs were either used fresh in the expansion assay or cryopreserved at -140 degrees C. The QIAamp Micro DNA Kit was used to extract genomic DNA from the CD4+ T cells.

This specimen comes from a study of CD4 T cells in relation to SARS-CoV-2 and coronaviruses (dated by TCRdb to the early 2020s). Background on the whole study: In the ViraFEST assay, PBMCs were grown with antigen for 10 days, and TCR beta CDR3s were then sequenced to identify antigen-specific clonal expansions. An HIV-1 Nef peptide pool or a no-peptide culture served as the negative reference condition. Shared crossreactive spike epitopes were mapped to their HLA restriction using patient-derived lymphoblastoid cell lines. Samples from a few pre-COVID donors and the naive versus memory experiments were sequenced with the Adaptive Biotechnologies TCR-sequencing kit; other data were Illumina-based. At the level of individual TCR clonotypes, the study evaluated whether memory CD4+ T cells crossreact between the spike proteins of SARS-CoV-2 and those of common cold coronaviruses. Expansion assays from other donors in the study were sequenced with a different, Illumina-based TCR-beta assay.

Library creation used the immunoSEQ multiplex PCR assay. In the original analysis: Preprocessing removed nonproductive sequences and CDR3s not starting with C, not ending with F or W, or shorter than 7 amino acids. The MANAFEST web app was used to call antigen-specific clonotypes on the basis of expansion compared with the reference and with other culture wells. A clone was considered positive if the clone showed significant expansion compared with the reference culture in 2 of 3 replicate wells at an FDR below 0.05. For a clone to be considered positive, significant expansion relative to all other tandem wells and an odds ratio above 5 were also required. CDR3 homology was quantified as pairwise Levenshtein distance, calculated with the stringdist R package after three terminal residues were trimmed from each end. Drawn from immuneACCESS, this table holds only the in-frame rearrangements with V and J called that TCRdb kept. Clones are partly lost; checked studies trace under half to an unresolved V gene and leave the rest unexplained. V, J and clone size are those of that table, while D and trimming were read from the DNA. In this sample the table shows around 24,000 clones, approximately 76% of which occur a single time. The ten top clones hold around 12% of the sample.

General study outcomes and caveats: The study was constrained by small numbers of patients and of tested TCRs. Because no donor provided both pre-pandemic and post-infection samples, tracing the source of pre-existing responses was limited. Crossreactive clones showed significantly weaker SARS-CoV-2-driven expansion than monoreactive clones, consistent with antigenic imprinting. Memory CD4+ clonotypes crossrecognizing SARS-CoV-2 and at least one common cold coronavirus spike were found in roughly 59% of donors. Crossreactivity analysis was centred on spike protein, so crossreactivity against other viral proteins was not assessed.

The sequence came from a human donor in good health. The chain uses TRBV15 and TRBJ2-1; the D gene is unclear. Sequencing was done on a sample of CD4+ T cells from PBMCs, cultured in vitro. Here the CDR3 is given as CATSRVVFGDNEQFF. DNA sequence: TGTGCCACCAGCAGAGTCGTGTTCGGCGACAATGAGCAGTTCTTC.